These 15 T cell receptor beta chains came from one sample sequenced in a study of persistence of HIV-infected CD4 T cells. Stimulation used around 10 ug/mL lysate from CMV-infected fibroblasts. Sorting of responding CD4+ T cells relied on upregulated CD40 ligand together with CD69. Their cognate antigens are unknown. The immunoSEQ assay was version 4, run in survey mode. Profiling relied on immunoSEQ multiplex PCR, and the TCRdb table lists in-frame clones only, not all of them. Here the sample spans just under 20,000 clones, 75% to 85% being singletons. Specimen: CD4+ T cells sorted from PBMCs after roughly 18-hour stimulation, collected from a patient who received antiretroviral therapy. The receptors were gathered from an adult man with HIV who was CMV-seropositive.

The rearrangement links TRBV7-9 to TRBJ1-3, with D possibly being TRBD1 (5 bases). In germline, CDR1 is SEHNR, CDR2 FQNEAQ (reference sequence). This CDR3 has 16 amino acids. V gave up 2 bases and J gave up 4 bases, with 15 bases separating them. The CDR3 reads CASSLRGGLGGNTIYF. The CDR3 nucleotides read TGTGCCAGCAGCTTAAGGGGAGGTCTCGGGGGAAACACCATATATTTT.

The chain joins TRBV9 to TRBJ2-3; the match to TRBD2 covers 14 bases. J lost 3 bases, V lost 2 bases, and 2 bases had no gene match. Per germline, CDR1 SGDLS and CDR2 YYNGEE. The CDR3 is 16 amino acids. For the CDR3, the DNA is TGTGCCAGCAGCGTGGGGACTAGCGGGGGTACAGATACGCAGTATTTT. It specifies CASSVGTSGGTDTQYF.

This rearrangement joins TRBV18 to TRBJ2-1; 12 bases match TRBD1. Germline V gene lookup returns CDR1 KGHSH and CDR2 LQKENI. The CDR3 is made up of 17 amino acids. Losses at the gene ends were 2 bases for V and 6 bases for J; bases not matched to a gene: 8. CDR3 in amino acids: CASSPALGTGGRNEQFF. The CDR3 DNA sequence: TGTGCCAGCTCACCAGCCTTGGGGACAGGGGGCCGCAATGAGCAGTTCTTC.

The rearrangement uses TRBV10-3 and TRBJ1-3; D ambiguous. V gave up 3 bases and J gave up 4 bases, with 13 bases separating them. Looked up from germline, CDR1 is ENHRY and CDR2 is SYGVKD. CDR3 length equals 15 residues. The CDR3 is CAISERADTGNTIYF. The CDR3 DNA sequence: TGTGCCATCAGTGAACGCGCCGACACCGGAAACACCATATATTTT.

The V and J genes are TRBV9 and TRBJ2-3; unclear D gene. CDR1 SGDLS and CDR2 YYNGEE come from the germline V gene. The CDR3 runs to 13 residues. V was pared by 0 bases and J by 3 bases, with 5 bases between. CDR3 in DNA: TGTGCCAGCAGCGTAGGATGGACAGATACGCAGTATTTT. Translation gives CASSVGWTDTQYF.

This sequence joins TRBV9 and TRBJ2-3; the D gene is possibly TRBD1 (9 bases). This CDR3 is built from 16 residues. Deletions cut 2 bases from V and 4 bases from J, with 17 bases between. CDR1 is SGDLS and CDR2 is YYNGEE in the germline V gene. CDR3 nucleotides: TGTGCCAGCAGCGTCGGGAGGGACAGGGATGCAGATACGCAGTATTTT. Translated: CASSVGRDRDADTQYF.

The rearrangement links TRBV19 to TRBJ2-1; the D is unclear. The V and J ends lost 6 bases and 0 bases respectively, with 6 bases between them. The CDR3 sequence is 13 residues long. Germline assignment: CDR1 LNHDA and CDR2 SQIVND (reference sequence). The CDR3 nucleotides are TGTGCCAGTAGGGATCGCTCCTACAATGAGCAGTTCTTC. Protein: CASRDRSYNEQFF.

This clone turned up a few times. This chain links TRBV18 with TRBJ2-1; D unresolved. V was trimmed by 1 base and J by 6 bases, leaving 10 bases between them. The CDR3 extends over 14 amino acids. Germline V gene lookup returns CDR1 KGHSH and CDR2 LQKENI. The CDR3 nucleotides are TGTGCCAGCTCACCACAATCACTGGGCAATGAGCAGTTCTTC. Protein sequence: CASSPQSLGNEQFF.

This chain links TRBV7-3 with TRBJ1-1; 9 positions match TRBD1. V lost 4 bases and J lost 7; bases outside the gene matches: 7. This CDR3 has 14 residues. Germline values: CDR1 SGHTA, CDR2 FQGTGA. CDR3 coding DNA: TGTGCCAGCAGCTCGGGACAGGGAAGACATGAAGCTTTCTTT. Translation: CASSSGQGRHEAFF.

The V gene is TRBV10-3, the J gene TRBJ2-1, with 10 bases identical to TRBD2. J was trimmed by 4 bases and V by 4 bases; bases with no gene match: 7. This CDR3 is 16 amino acids long. Looked up from germline, CDR1 is ENHRY and CDR2 is SYGVKD. CDR3: CAISGGAGGDYNEQFF. CDR3 DNA sequence: TGTGCCATCAGTGGAGGAGCGGGGGGGGATTACAATGAGCAGTTCTTC.

This chain connects TRBV19 to TRBJ2-2; a possible D gene is TRBD2 (7 bases). The CDR3 is made up of 16 amino acids. Germline V lookup: CDR1 LNHDA, CDR2 SQIVND (reference sequence). Trimming stripped 3 bases from V and 4 bases from J, with 15 bases between. The DNA of the CDR3 is TGTGCCAGTAGTATCGTCGGGGGGCGGGTCACCGGGGAGCTGTTTTTT. Residues: CASSIVGGRVTGELFF.

The gene calls are TRBV2 and TRBJ1-1; TRBD1 is a possible D gene (6 bases). V dropped 9 bases and J dropped 3 bases, with 14 bases sitting between them. The CDR3 has 13 amino acids. From germline, CDR1 is SNHLY and CDR2 FYNNEI. The CDR3 DNA follows: TGTGCCAGTGCACAGGGAGACTACACTGAAGCTTTCTTT. This sequence encodes CASAQGDYTEAFF. The variable domain in full, with the rest retrieved from reference TRBV2 and TRBJ1-1, is EPEVTQTPSHQVTQMGQEVILRCVPISNHLYFYWYRQILGQKVEFLVSFYNNEISEKSEIFDDQFSVERPDGSNFTLKIRSTKLEDSAMYFCASAQGDYTEAFFGQGTRLTVV.

This clone was observed a few times. V is TRBV7-2 and J is TRBJ2-3; 12 positions agree with TRBD2. CDR1 is SGHTA and CDR2 is FQGNSA in the germline V gene. The CDR3 runs to 18 residues. Trimming at V came to 5 bases and at J to 1 base, leaving 10 bases not matched to a gene. The CDR3 reads CASSRATSGGIGTDTQYF. CDR3 sequence (DNA): TGTGCCAGCAGCCGTGCTACTAGCGGGGGGATTGGCACAGATACGCAGTATTTT.

This rearrangement joins TRBV15 to TRBJ2-2; the D gene is possibly TRBD2 (6 bases). The CDR3 contains 14 residues. Germline V lookup: CDR1 LNHNV, CDR2 YYDKDF (reference sequence). The ends were cut back, 1 base at V and 9 bases at J, with 12 bases in the middle. This chain's CDR3 is CATSRVRGLRELFF. The CDR3, as DNA: TGTGCCACCAGCAGAGTACGGGGACTCCGGGAGCTGTTTTTT.

This CDR3 reads CASSEDELRVSEAFF. The DNA for the CDR3 is TGTGCCAGCAGTGAAGATGAACTCAGGGTTTCTGAAGCTTTCTTT. The rearrangement uses TRBV2 and TRBJ1-1, with D perhaps TRBD1 (5 bases). V was cut by 1 base and J by 6 bases, with 15 bases left in between. The CDR3 covers 15 residues. Germline CDR1 SNHLY, CDR2 FYNNEI.